This T cell receptor beta chain stems from a study of Graves' ophthalmopathy and Graves' hyperthyroidism. Study-wide results and caveats: Also, most clonotypes expanded in the thyroid above 0.001 frequency appeared in blood. Ophthalmopathy progression cases were predicted by the model with approximately 66% sensitivity and 72.22% specificity.

Trimming took 5 bases from V and 5 from J, leaving 15 bases between them. Germline V gene sequence: CDR1 SEHNR, CDR2 FQNEAQ (reference sequence). The CDR3 consists of 14 residues. RNA transcripts were the template, and TCR beta CDR3 regions were amplified from them. First-round RT-PCR employed HTBI primers, with a second-round multiplex PCR after it. TCRdb ran MiXCR on the multiplex PCR reads and lists one entry per CDR3 protein. The data contain about half a million distinct CDR3 sequences, about 15% of them singletons. This clonotype occurred a few times. Its antigen is unidentified. This TCR derives from a woman aged 25 to 39 with Graves' ophthalmopathy. The specimen was blood. This chain uses TRBV7-9 with TRBJ2-5, with D perhaps matching TRBD1 (7 bases). DNA for the CDR3: TGTGCCAGCAGCATCGGGGGACAGTCGGAGACCCAGTACTTC. Protein product: CASSIGGQSETQYF.